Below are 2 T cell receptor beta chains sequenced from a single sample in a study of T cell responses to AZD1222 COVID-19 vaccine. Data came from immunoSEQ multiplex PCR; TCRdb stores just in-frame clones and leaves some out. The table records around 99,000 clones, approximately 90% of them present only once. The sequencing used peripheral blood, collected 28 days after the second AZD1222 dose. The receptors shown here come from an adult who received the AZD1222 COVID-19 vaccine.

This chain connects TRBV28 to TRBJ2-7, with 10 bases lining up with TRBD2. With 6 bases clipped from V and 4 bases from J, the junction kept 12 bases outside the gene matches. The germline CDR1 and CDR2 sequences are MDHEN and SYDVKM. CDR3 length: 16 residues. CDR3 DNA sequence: TGTGCCAGCAGCGAAACAAGCGGGAGGGGGAGGTACGAGCAGTACTTC. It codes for CASSETSGRGRYEQYF.

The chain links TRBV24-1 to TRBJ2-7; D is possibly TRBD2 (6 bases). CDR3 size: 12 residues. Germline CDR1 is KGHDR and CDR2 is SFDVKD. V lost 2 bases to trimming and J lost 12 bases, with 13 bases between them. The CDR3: CATSDSTTRRYF. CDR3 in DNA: TGTGCCACCAGTGATTCGACGACTAGACGGTACTTC.